A selection of T cell receptor beta chains follows, all from one sample in a study of siplizumab effects on memory and regulatory T cells. Clones were sequenced by immunoSEQ multiplex PCR, and TCRdb holds only the in-frame ones, with some missing. Among 94,000 or so clones listed, approximately 93% were seen once. Sequencing used CD8+ T cells sorted from blood. The receptors derive from a human donor in good health. Each CDR3 is given with its conserved first and last residue. D genes are given only for firm matches. Only part of the rows carry a size: once, few, many, or a class if the clone is expanded.

>NA|TRBJ2-2|TRBV27|NA
CASSYQGYGPGELFF
TGTGCCAGCAGTTACCAGGGATACGGTCCCGGGGAGCTGTTTTTT
>once|TRBJ1-1|TRBV4-1|NA
CASSQEGDEVAFF
TGCGCCAGCAGCCAAGAGGGGGACGAAGTTGCTTTCTTT
>NA|TRBJ1-1|TRBV5-1|NA
CASSLYTSQGRNTEAFF
TGCGCCAGCAGCTTGTATACTAGTCAGGGGCGGAACACTGAAGCTTTCTTT
>NA|TRBJ1-6|TRBV27|NA
CASSLIPVSSYNSPLHF
TGTGCCAGCAGTTTAATCCCGGTGAGCTCCTATAATTCACCCCTCCACTTT
>NA|TRBJ2-1|TRBV20-1|NA
CSASPELEQFF
TGCAGTGCTAGTCCCGAGCTCGAGCAGTTCTTC
>NA|TRBJ1-2|TRBV7-9|NA
CASPSGRGPNYGYTF
TGTGCCAGCCCCTCGGGCCGGGGGCCTAACTATGGCTACACCTTC
>NA|TRBJ2-7|TRBV4-2|NA
CASSQGGTTSYEQYF
TGTGCCAGCAGCCAAGGGGGGACAACCTCCTACGAGCAGTACTTC
>NA|TRBJ2-2|TRBV7-8|NA
CASSLSGHFNTGELFF
TGTGCCAGCAGCTTATCTGGACACTTTAACACCGGGGAGCTGTTTTTT
>NA|TRBJ2-7|TRBV9|NA
CASSVAAAQSYEQYF
TGTGCCAGCAGCGTAGCTGCGGCACAGTCCTACGAGCAGTACTTC
>NA|TRBJ2-7|TRBV2|TRBD1
CASLGQGYYEQYF
TGTGCCAGTCTTGGACAGGGCTACTACGAGCAGTACTTC
>NA|TRBJ1-6|TRBV5-5|TRBD1
CASSLEGARDSPLHF
TGTGCCAGCAGCTTGGAGGGGGCTCGGGATTCACCCCTCCACTTT
>few|TRBJ1-3|TRBV30|NA
CALWLLGNTIYF
TGTGCCTTATGGCTGCTCGGAAACACCATATATTTT
>NA|TRBJ2-2|TRBV19|NA
CASSTGHSNTGELFF
TGTGCCAGTAGCACGGGACATTCGAACACCGGGGAGCTGTTTTTT
>NA|TRBJ1-2|TRBV20-1|NA
CSAAGYTF
TGCAGTGCGGCGGGCTACACCTTC
>NA|TRBJ1-1|TRBV7-9|NA
CASSPLVGARTEAFF
TGTGCCAGCAGCCCCTTAGTGGGGGCGCGAACTGAAGCTTTCTTT
>NA|TRBJ2-5|TRBV7-9|TRBD2
CASSQGLADRETQYF
TGTGCCAGCAGCCAGGGACTAGCGGATCGGGAGACCCAGTACTTC
>NA|TRBJ1-5|TRBV27|NA
CASSSPGESQPQHF
TGTGCCAGCAGTTCCCCCGGGGAAAGTCAGCCCCAGCATTTT
>NA|TRBJ1-1|TRBV19|NA
CASSYGTEAFF
TGTGCCAGTAGTTATGGTACTGAAGCTTTCTTT
>NA|TRBJ1-5|TRBV6-6|TRBD1
CASSQSPGQEFF
TGTGCCAGCAGCCAGAGCCCGGGACAGGAGTTTTTT
>NA|TRBJ1-2|TRBV27|NA
CASKPGRQEYYYGYTF
TGTGCCAGCAAACCTGGGAGGCAAGAATATTACTATGGCTACACCTTC
>NA|TRBJ2-2|TRBV9|TRBD2
CASSPGTSGGFNTGELFF
TGTGCCAGCAGCCCCGGGACTAGCGGGGGTTTTAACACCGGGGAGCTGTTTTTT
>NA|TRBJ2-7|TRBV18|NA
CASSPQRSYEQYF
TGTGCCAGCTCACCCCAACGCTCCTACGAGCAGTACTTC
>NA|TRBJ2-7|TRBV4-3|NA
CASSQDWSGASYEQYF
TGCGCCAGCAGCCAAGATTGGTCCGGAGCCTCCTACGAGCAGTACTTC
>NA|TRBJ1-5|TRBV15|TRBD1
CATSSLRQGVLQPQHF
TGTGCCACCAGCAGTCTTCGACAGGGGGTTTTGCAGCCCCAGCATTTT
>NA|TRBJ2-2|TRBV6-1|NA
CASSELATSTGELFF
TGTGCCAGCAGTGAGCTAGCAACGAGCACCGGGGAGCTGTTTTTT
>NA|TRBJ2-3|TRBV9|NA
CASSVSGDTDTQYF
TGTGCCAGCAGCGTAAGTGGGGACACAGATACGCAGTATTTT
>NA|TRBJ2-3|TRBV7-9|NA
CASSLAENWGLPQYF
TGTGCCAGCAGCTTGGCAGAAAATTGGGGTCTGCCGCAGTATTTT
>NA|TRBJ2-7|TRBV5-6|NA
CASSPISGALYEQYF
TGTGCCAGCAGCCCCATTTCGGGGGCCCTCTACGAGCAGTACTTC
>NA|TRBJ2-2|TRBV5-1|NA
CASGSIGQGLTGELFF
TGCGCCAGCGGATCGATAGGCCAGGGCCTCACCGGGGAGCTGTTTTTT
>NA|TRBJ2-3|TRBV9|NA
CASSVDGGSTDTQYF
TGTGCCAGCAGCGTAGATGGGGGGAGCACAGATACGCAGTATTTT
>once|TRBJ2-1|TRBV7-7|NA
CASSLSASSSYNEQFF
TGTGCTAGCAGCTTATCGGCTAGCAGTAGTTACAATGAGCAGTTCTTC
>NA|TRBJ1-1|TRBV11-1|NA
CASSIYRSYLTEAFF
TGTGCCAGCAGCATATACCGAAGCTACTTGACTGAAGCTTTCTTT
>once|TRBJ2-7|TRBV2|TRBD2
CASSELAGGRYEQYF
TGTGCCAGCAGTGAACTAGCGGGAGGCCGCTACGAGCAGTACTTC
>NA|TRBJ2-1|TRBV2|TRBD2
CASRGGRGYNEQFF
TGTGCCAGCAGGGGCGGGAGGGGCTACAATGAGCAGTTCTTC
>NA|TRBJ2-7|TRBV9|NA
CASSVGDRTYEQYF
TGTGCCAGCAGCGTAGGTGACAGAACCTACGAGCAGTACTTC
>NA|TRBJ2-7|TRBV7-9|NA
CASSKPTDEQYF
TGTGCCAGCAGCAAACCGACTGACGAGCAGTACTTC
>NA|TRBJ2-7|TRBV2|TRBD1
CASSDGDRLVYEQYF
TGTGCCAGCAGCGATGGGGACAGATTGGTCTACGAGCAGTACTTC
>NA|TRBJ2-3|TRBV7-9|TRBD2
CASSLTSGPHTQYF
TGTGCCAGCAGCTTAACTAGCGGGCCCCATACGCAGTATTTT
>NA|TRBJ1-1|TRBV29-1|NA
CSVEEGTFF
TGCAGCGTTGAAGAGGGGACTTTCTTT
>NA|TRBJ2-2|TRBV5-6|NA
CASRGGGNTGELFF
TGTGCCAGCAGGGGGGGCGGCAACACCGGGGAGCTGTTTTTT
>NA|TRBJ2-7|TRBV6-5|NA
CASSYLTTSYEQYF
TGTGCCAGCAGTTACCTGACAACCTCCTACGAGCAGTACTTC
>NA|TRBJ2-2|TRBV5-6|NA
CASSLVGTGELFF
TGTGCCAGCAGCTTGGTGGGGACCGGGGAGCTGTTTTTT
>NA|TRBJ2-7|TRBV2|NA
CASSELGGPSYEQYF
TGTGCCAGCAGTGAACTCGGGGGGCCTTCCTACGAGCAGTACTTC
>once|TRBJ1-2|TRBV7-9|TRBD1
CASSPDPQDRASYGYTF
TGTGCCAGCAGCCCAGACCCCCAGGACAGGGCAAGCTATGGCTACACCTTC
>NA|TRBJ2-1|TRBV6-1|TRBD2
CASSESGSYNEQFF
TGTGCCAGCAGTGAAAGCGGGAGCTACAATGAGCAGTTCTTC
>NA|TRBJ2-3|TRBV9|NA
CASSLGATDTQYF
TGTGCCAGCAGCTTGGGGGCGACAGATACGCAGTATTTT
>NA|TRBJ1-4|TRBV6-5|NA
CASSYEDSRHEKLFF
TGTGCCAGCAGTTACGAGGATTCCCGCCATGAAAAACTGTTTTTT
>many|TRBJ1-5|TRBV4-1|NA
CASSPNGGPNQPQHF
TGCGCCAGCAGCCCAAATGGGGGGCCCAATCAGCCCCAGCATTTT
>NA|TRBJ2-7|TRBV5-1|NA
CASSLALGSSFDEQYF
TGCGCCAGCAGCTTGGCCTTGGGGTCTTCGTTCGACGAGCAGTACTTC
>NA|TRBJ2-5|TRBV11-3|TRBD2
CASSVTSGKQETQYF
TGTGCCAGCAGCGTGACTAGCGGGAAGCAAGAGACCCAGTACTTC
>NA|TRBJ1-2|TRBV5-1|NA
CASSFFWNLGRNGYTF
TGCGCCAGCAGCTTTTTTTGGAACCTGGGGCGGAATGGCTACACCTTC
>few|TRBJ2-7|TRBV9|NA
CASSEGHNTYEQYF
TGTGCCAGCAGCGAGGGACATAACACCTACGAGCAGTACTTC